The 3 T cell receptor beta chains reported below all come from one sample, sequenced in a study of spatial heterogeneity in lung cancer. Noted time point: blood at routine non-recurrence follow-up after resection. Using its own MiXCR run on the 5' RACE reads, TCRdb lists one record per CDR3 protein. The profile covers over 95,000 distinct CDR3 sequences, with roughly 10% appearing a single time and around 24% taken by the ten largest. Source: PBMCs, taken at follow-up. All receptors come from a female donor with early-stage non-small cell lung cancer.

This sequence joins TRBV24-1 and TRBJ2-7; 10 bases agree with TRBD2. The germline CDR1 and CDR2 sequences are KGHDR and SFDVKD. The V segment lost 9 bases and the J segment 7 bases; nucleotides outside the gene matches: 11. The CDR3 is made up of 14 amino acids. In DNA form, the CDR3 reads TGTGCCACCGACCTCGGGACTAGCGTGGGGGAGCAGTACTTC. Translating it yields CATDLGTSVGEQYF.

V is TRBV16 and J is TRBJ2-7, with 8 bases matching TRBD1. The CDR3 is 16 amino acids. Germline V CDR1 and CDR2: KGHSY, FQNENV. V lost 3 bases, J lost 8 bases, and 15 bases stayed unmatched. The DNA of the CDR3 is TGTGCCAGCAGCCACGCAACGCCCGGACAGGGTAAGCAGCAGTACTTC. This sequence encodes CASSHATPGQGKQQYF.

The chain is built from TRBV10-3 and TRBJ1-1, with 7 bases lining up with TRBD1. The germline V gene encodes CDR1 ENHRY and CDR2 SYGVKD. With V trimmed by 6 bases and J by 1 base, 5 bases remained unmatched. The CDR3 loop spans 14 amino acids. This CDR3 reads CAISGTDTNTEAFF. CDR3 nucleotide sequence: TGTGCCATCAGCGGGACAGATACGAACACTGAAGCTTTCTTT.